The source of this TCR beta chain is a study of T cells in Graves' hyperthyroidism and ophthalmopathy (dated by TCRdb to about 2019). As for the study more broadly: To identify distinguishing TCR V-J signatures, a discovery cohort of about 100 patients was used, comprising 43 with Graves' ophthalmopathy and some 60 with stable Graves' hyperthyroidism. Thyroid tissue and blood T-cell repertoires from about 6 Graves' hyperthyroidism patients were also compared in the study. According to the paper, TCR Vbeta CDR3 sequencing was carried out on more than 120 peripheral blood samples, which came from more than 40 ophthalmopathy, 75 or so hyperthyroidism and 17 progressor patients. Once sampling was done, hyperthyroidism patients were given methimazole at a starting dose of 30 mg daily, whereas ophthalmopathy patients were given high-dose intravenous methylprednisolone. The approximately 100 discovery patients were randomly split 7:3 into training and test sets. An independent validation cohort of around 19 hyperthyroidism patients and roughly 16 patients who later progressed to ophthalmopathy tested prospective prediction of ophthalmopathy.

TCR beta CDR3 regions were amplified from RNA transcripts. The first round of RT-PCR for the TCR CDR3 was performed with the HTBI primer set and the Qiagen OneStep RT-PCR kit. Libraries were constructed in a second round of multiplex PCR, after which size selection and purification were carried out. Sequencing of the libraries was done on an Illumina HiSeq2000 using paired-end 100 bp reads. From the authors' description of their analysis: SOAPnuke was used to process the raw data, throwing out any read that contained adapters or uncalled bases, had a mean Phred below 15, or lacked an exact constant-primer or identifier match. High-quality paired reads were merged with COPE v1.2.5, and unique nucleotide sequences were defined as clonotypes. Clonotypes were aligned to IMGT TRBV, TRBD and TRBJ reference segments using MiTCR v1.1. Only V-J combinations with frequency above 0.0001, covering approximately 99% of repertoires, were analysed. The TCS score was defined as the ratio of F50 (clonal expansion) to E x V (chaos), calculated using BLOSUM62-based TCRdist between CDR3 peptides within each V-J. Welch's t-statistics and random forest reduced around 550 V-J features to 10 to 15, which were used in a naive Bayes classifier (R e1071). The Morisita-Horn index was used to measure how similar the thyroid and blood repertoires were. In TCRdb, the public reads were trimmed at Q25 with fastp and aligned with MiXCR, with productive beta chains retained. Entries are consolidated by CDR3 protein sequence, retaining the most common genes and DNA. These V and J calls derive from TCRdb rather than the authors' analysis. Recorded for this sample are almost 600,000 distinct CDR3 sequences; 46% of them occurred a single time. The ten most abundant clones make up about 8% of the sample.

Results the study describes overall, beyond this receptor: In cross-validation, a model built on a 13 V-J signature told ophthalmopathy apart from stable hyperthyroidism with just under 90% sensitivity and roughly 83% specificity, and in testing the same model reached 80%/75%. In validation, progression to ophthalmopathy was predicted by the model with 70.59% sensitivity and 72.22% specificity, a median of approximately 7.1 months before onset. Sample size was not statistically predetermined, and blinding of investigators to group allocation was not performed. Most expanded thyroid clonotypes (frequency above 0.001) were also detected in blood, a finding suggesting that blood repertoires may reflect thyroid immune responses.

In this sample, this clonotype turned up many times. Its antigen has not been determined. Per-base quality was not reported, and no clone a single base away is much larger than it. The CDR3 holds 14 amino acids from the cysteine to the phenylalanine. The read is trimmed to its CDR3 DNA, 42 bases read in frame from base 1. The germline V gene specifies SGHAT as CDR1 and FQNNGV as CDR2. The V end loses 5 bases and the J end loses 8 bases, and a stretch of 16 bases separates them. Stable Graves' hyperthyroidism was defined as no progression to ophthalmopathy during 18 months of follow-up. The hyperthyroidism patients were between 18 and 65 years old and newly diagnosed, with a disease duration of less than 2 months. Any patient with an uncontrolled infection, another autoimmune disease, pregnancy or lactation was excluded. Diagnoses relied on clinical symptoms, serum thyroxine and TRAb, thyroid ultrasound and orbital computed tomography. Total RNA was extracted with Trizol reagent, and quality was checked on an Agilent 2100 Bioanalyzer.

The TCR originated in a woman in her late teens or twenties with Graves' hyperthyroidism. The chain links TRBV11-2 with TRBJ1-5, and the D gene may be TRBD1, 6 bases matching. Sequencing was performed on peripheral blood or thyroid tissue (not recorded which). CDR3 region: CASSISGVLEPQHF. The DNA sequence is TGTGCCAGCAGCATATCAGGGGTCTTAGAGCCCCAGCATTTT.